Below, 4 T cell receptor beta chains from the same sample are listed, as sequenced in a study of cytomegalovirus exposure and HLA in healthy donors. PCR used 60 Vbeta primers and 13 Jbeta primers. Produced via immunoSEQ multiplex PCR; TCRdb's table is partial and in-frame only. The sample comprises about 140,000 clones, roughly a tenth of which are singletons, and around 1.9% rests with the top ten. Sequenced: PBMCs. These receptors came from a male donor in good health and CMV-seronegative.

This clone has a handful of counts. This chain links TRBV7-9 with TRBJ1-2, with D maybe TRBD1 (6 bases). CDR3 length: 15 residues. The V gene's germline CDR1 is SEHNR and CDR2 FQNEAQ (reference sequence). The V gene lost 2 bases and the J gene lost 1 base, with 11 bases spanning the gap. Written as DNA, the CDR3 is TGTGCCAGCAGCTTATCCAGGGGAAGTAACTATGGCTACACCTTC. Protein: CASSLSRGSNYGYTF.

This sequence joins TRBV6-6 and TRBJ1-3, with unresolved D. Trimming shortened V by 2 bases and J by 0 bases, and 5 bases separated the two germline ends. The germline CDR1 and CDR2 sequences are MNHNY and SVGAGI (reference sequence). The CDR3 is 14 amino acids. CDR3: CASSYGLSGNTIYF. The CDR3, as DNA: TGTGCCAGCAGTTACGGCCTCTCTGGAAACACCATATATTTT.

The J gene is TRBJ2-7, the V gene TRBV18; 13 bases line up with TRBD2. Germline trimming cut 4 bases from V and 0 bases from J; bases unmatched to any gene: 6. CDR1 and CDR2 (germline): KGHSH, LQKENI. The CDR3 is 17 residues long. CDR3 sequence (DNA): TGTGCCAGCTCACTTACGGGACTAGCGGGGAGCTCCTACGAGCAGTACTTC. This translates into CASSLTGLAGSSYEQYF. The full variable domain, completed using reference TRBV18 and TRBJ2-7, is NAGVMQNPRHLVRRRGQEARLRCSPMKGHSHVYWYRQLPEEGLKFMVYLQKENIIDESGMPKERFSAEFPKEGPSILRIQQVVRGDSAAYFCASSLTGLAGSSYEQYFGPGTRLTVT.

The V call is TRBV2, the J call TRBJ1-1; perhaps TRBD1 as D (6 bases). Germline V gene lookup returns CDR1 SNHLY and CDR2 FYNNEI. The germline V and J ends were trimmed by 6 bases and 1 base, with 12 bases remaining between them. The CDR3 covers 14 residues. As DNA, the CDR3 is TGTGCCAGCAGCTCGTTGACAGGGAACACTGAAGCTTTCTTT. It yields the protein CASSSLTGNTEAFF.